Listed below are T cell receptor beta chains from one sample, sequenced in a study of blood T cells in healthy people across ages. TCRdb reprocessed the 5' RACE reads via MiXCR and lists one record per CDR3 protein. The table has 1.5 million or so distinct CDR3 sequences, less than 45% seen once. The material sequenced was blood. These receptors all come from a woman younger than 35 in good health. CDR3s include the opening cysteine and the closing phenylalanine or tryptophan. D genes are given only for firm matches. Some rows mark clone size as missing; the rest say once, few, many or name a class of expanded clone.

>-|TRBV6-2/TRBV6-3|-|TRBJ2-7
TGTGCCAGCGTGGGGGTTAGCTCCTACAATGAGCAGTACTTC
CASVGVSSYNEQYF
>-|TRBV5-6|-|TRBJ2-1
TGTGCCAGCAGCTTGGACGGGCCGCCGTTCTTC
CASSLDGPPFF
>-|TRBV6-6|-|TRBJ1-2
TGTGCCAGCAGTTATGGGGGCGTGAGCTATGGCTACACCTTC
CASSYGGVSYGYTF
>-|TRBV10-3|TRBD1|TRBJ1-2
TGTGCCATCAGTGACCGGGACAGGTTAAACTATGGCTACACCTTC
CAISDRDRLNYGYTF
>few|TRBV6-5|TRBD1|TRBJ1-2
TGTGCCAGCAGTGGGCAGGGGGAAAACTATGGCTACACCTTC
CASSGQGENYGYTF
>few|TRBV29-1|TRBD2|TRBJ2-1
TGCAGCGTGCGGGGACTAGCTTCCAATGAGCAGTTCTTC
CSVRGLASNEQFF
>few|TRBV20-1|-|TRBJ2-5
TGCAGTGCTAGACCCCATCGGGGTTTAACCTACAATGAGCAGTACTTC
CSARPHRGLTYNEQYF
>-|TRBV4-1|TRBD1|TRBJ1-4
TGCGCCAGCAGCCCCGCCCCACAGGGGGTTTCTAATGAAAAACTGTTTTTT
CASSPAPQGVSNEKLFF
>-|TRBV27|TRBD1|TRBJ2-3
TGTGCCAGCAGTATGACAGGGGGAAGTGTAGGAACGGATACGCAGTATTTT
CASSMTGGSVGTDTQYF
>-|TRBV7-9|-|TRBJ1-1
TGTGCCAGCAGCTTCACCCGGGACCTTTCTGTGAACACTGAAGCTTTCTTT
CASSFTRDLSVNTEAFF
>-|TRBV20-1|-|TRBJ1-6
TGCAGTGCGACGGGAAACGTGGGCTCCTATAATTCACCCCTCCACTTT
CSATGNVGSYNSPLHF
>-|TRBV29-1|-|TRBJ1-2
TGCAGCGTTGGTATCGACAGCGCGCTGGGCTACACCTTC
CSVGIDSALGYTF
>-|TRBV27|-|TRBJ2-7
TGTGCCAGCAGTTTATCTACGGGACACCCTCCCCCCGAGCAGTACTTC
CASSLSTGHPPPEQYF
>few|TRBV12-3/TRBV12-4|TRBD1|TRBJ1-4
TGTGCCAGCAGTTTAGAGACAGGGAGGGAACTGTTTTTT
CASSLETGRELFF
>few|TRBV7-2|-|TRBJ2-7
TGTGCCAGCAGCTTACTCCGGGTCCCAGGAGTCTCCTACGAGCAGTACTTC
CASSLLRVPGVSYEQYF
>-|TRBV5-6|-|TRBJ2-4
TGTGCCAGCAACCTTTCAGGGTTTCTAGCAAAAAACATTCAGTACTTC
CASNLSGFLAKNIQYF
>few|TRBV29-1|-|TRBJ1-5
TGCAGCGGAAGGGGGTTTAGTGGTATTTTTAGCAATCAGCCCCAGCATTTT
CSGRGFSGIFSNQPQHF
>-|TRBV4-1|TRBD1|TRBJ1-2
TGCGCCAGCAGCCTCCGGGACAGGGAGGGAGATGGCTACACCTTC
CASSLRDREGDGYTF
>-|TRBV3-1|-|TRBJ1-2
TGTGCCAGCAGCCAAGCCCAGGACTATGGCTACACCTTC
CASSQAQDYGYTF
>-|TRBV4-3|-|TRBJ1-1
TGCGCCAGCAGCCGGGGGCCCCGGACCACTGAAGCTTTCTTT
CASSRGPRTTEAFF
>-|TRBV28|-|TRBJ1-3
TGTGCCAGCAGTCCACCTTACGGGGCTGCTGGAAACACCATATATTTT
CASSPPYGAAGNTIYF
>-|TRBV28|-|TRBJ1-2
TGTGCCAGCAGTTTATCCAGCAGCTATGGCTGCACCTTC
CASSLSSSYGCTF
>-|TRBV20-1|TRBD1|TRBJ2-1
TGCAGTGCACAAGGACAGGGAAGCTCCTACGAGCAGTTCTTC
CSAQGQGSSYEQFF
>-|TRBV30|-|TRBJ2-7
TGTGCCTGGAGTGTAAGTTTAAGCTACGAGCAGTACTTC
CAWSVSLSYEQYF
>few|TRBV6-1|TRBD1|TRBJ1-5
TGTGCCACCCTTCAGACAGGGTCTCGGCAGCCCCAGCATTTT
CATLQTGSRQPQHF
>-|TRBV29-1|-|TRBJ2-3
TGCAGCGTTGAAGGTAGCGCAGATACGCAGTATTTT
CSVEGSADTQYF
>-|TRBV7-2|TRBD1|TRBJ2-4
TGTGCCAGCAGCTTAATTACCGGGACAGGGAGAGCCAAAAACATTCAGTACTTC
CASSLITGTGRAKNIQYF
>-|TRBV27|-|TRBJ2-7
TGTGCCAGCAGTTTGGGCTTCGCGCAGTACTTC
CASSLGFAQYF
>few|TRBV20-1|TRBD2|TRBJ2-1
TGCAGTGCTAGCGGGGGGGCCTGGAATGAGCAGTTCTTC
CSASGGAWNEQFF
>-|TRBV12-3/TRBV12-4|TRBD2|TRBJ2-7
TGTGCCAGCAGTCCTGAGGGACTAGCGGGGGGTACCTACAATGAGCAGTACTTC
CASSPEGLAGGTYNEQYF
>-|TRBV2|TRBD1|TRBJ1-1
TGTGCCAGCAAACTGACAGGGCGGTACACTGAAGCTTTCTTT
CASKLTGRYTEAFF
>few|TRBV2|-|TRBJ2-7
TGTGCCAGCAGTGAAGCGCTCGGCGGGGCCTACGAGCAGTACTTC
CASSEALGGAYEQYF
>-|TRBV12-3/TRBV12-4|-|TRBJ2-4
TGTGCCAGCAGTGGGCGGGGCATCGGCCCACAGCAGTACTTC
CASSGRGIGPQQYF
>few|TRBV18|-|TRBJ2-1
TGTGCCAGCTCACCACCCGGTCACAATGAGCAGTTCTTC
CASSPPGHNEQFF
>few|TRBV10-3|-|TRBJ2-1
TGTGCCATCAGTGGTACCGGGAGAGATACGTACAATGAGCAGTTCTTC
CAISGTGRDTYNEQFF
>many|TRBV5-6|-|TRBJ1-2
TGTGCCAGCAGCTTGATTAGTACCCCTAACTATGGCTACACCTTC
CASSLISTPNYGYTF
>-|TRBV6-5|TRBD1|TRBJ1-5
TGTGCCAGCAGTCGCCGACAGGGCGGACCCCAGCATTTT
CASSRRQGGPQHF
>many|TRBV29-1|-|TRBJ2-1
TGCAGCGTTGGTAGGGGTCGCCGTCCCAATGAGCAGTTCTTC
CSVGRGRRPNEQFF
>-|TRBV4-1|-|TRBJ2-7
TGCGCCAGCAGCCCAGGTTGGCCGGACTCCTACGAGCAGTACTTC
CASSPGWPDSYEQYF
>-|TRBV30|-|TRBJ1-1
TGTGCCTGGAGTCCGGGGGGATTTACTGAAGCTTTCTTT
CAWSPGGFTEAFF
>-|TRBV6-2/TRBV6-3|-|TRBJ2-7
TGTGCCAGCGAGGGAAGGATGTACGGGCAGTACTTC
CASEGRMYGQYF
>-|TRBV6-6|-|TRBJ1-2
TGTGCCGGCAGTTATGGGGGGGAGGACTATGGCTACACCTTC
CAGSYGGEDYGYTF
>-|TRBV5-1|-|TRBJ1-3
TGCGCCAGCAGCTTGAGTTGGTCCGTGGACACCATATATTTT
CASSLSWSVDTIYF
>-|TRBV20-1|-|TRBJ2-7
TGCAGTGCCACGCAGACTCCATCCTACGAGCAGTACTTC
CSATQTPSYEQYF
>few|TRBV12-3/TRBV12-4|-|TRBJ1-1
TGTGCCAGCACCATAGGGGGGTCCACTGAAGCTTTCTTT
CASTIGGSTEAFF
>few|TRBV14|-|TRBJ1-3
TGTGCCAGCAAACGACGAAATCGAAACACCATATATTTT
CASKRRNRNTIYF
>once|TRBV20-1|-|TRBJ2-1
TGCAGTGCTAGCGAACCTCAGACTAGTGTTTGGCAGTTCTTC
CSASEPQTSVWQFF
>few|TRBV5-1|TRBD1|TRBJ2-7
TGTGCCAGCAGTTTAGACAGGGGTGGCTACGAGCAGTACTTC
CASSLDRGGYEQYF
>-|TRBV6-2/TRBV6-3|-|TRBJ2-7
TGTGCCAGCAGTTACAGGGCCATTCCTCCCCTCTACGAGCAGTACTTC
CASSYRAIPPLYEQYF
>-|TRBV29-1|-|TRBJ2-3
TGCAGCGTTCAGCCGGGGACCTTAGGGGGTACGCAGTATTTT
CSVQPGTLGGTQYF
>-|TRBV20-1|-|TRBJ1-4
TGCAGTGCTAGTTGGACAGTTAATGAAAAACTGTTTTTT
CSASWTVNEKLFF
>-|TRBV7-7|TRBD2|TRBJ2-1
TGTGCTAGCAGCTTATCTATGGGAGGGCCAGCACATGAGCAGTTCTTC
CASSLSMGGPAHEQFF
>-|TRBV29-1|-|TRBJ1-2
TGCAGCGTGATTCCTCAGGCAAACTATGGCTACACCTTC
CSVIPQANYGYTF
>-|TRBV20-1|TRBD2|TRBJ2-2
TGCAGTGTTCCGACTAGCACGAACACCGGGGAGCTGTTTTTT
CSVPTSTNTGELFF